This T cell receptor (beta chain) was observed in a study of T-cell memory formation after mild COVID-19. Study overall: Among the donors, TCR clusters were largely specific to each donor.

This clonotype was recorded a few times. V was clipped by 4 bases and J by 5 bases; unmatched bases: 2. This CDR3 is built from 14 residues. Looked up from germline, CDR1 is MNHEY and CDR2 is SVGAGI. One entry per CDR3 protein results from TCRdb running MiXCR on the 5' RACE reads. The sample lists 470,000 or so distinct CDR3 sequences; 18% were seen once. The sequencing input was PBMCs or a T cell subset sorted from them (not recorded which). The sequence derives from a man aged 18 to 35 who had mild COVID-19 (a few samples of this study predate the infection). Cell type and time point are not known. This chain uses TRBV6-5 with TRBJ1-1; 12 bases are shared with TRBD1. CDR3 coding DNA: TGTGCCAGCAGTTCGGGACAGGGGGCGACTGAAGCTTTCTTT. This encodes CASSSGQGATEAFF.